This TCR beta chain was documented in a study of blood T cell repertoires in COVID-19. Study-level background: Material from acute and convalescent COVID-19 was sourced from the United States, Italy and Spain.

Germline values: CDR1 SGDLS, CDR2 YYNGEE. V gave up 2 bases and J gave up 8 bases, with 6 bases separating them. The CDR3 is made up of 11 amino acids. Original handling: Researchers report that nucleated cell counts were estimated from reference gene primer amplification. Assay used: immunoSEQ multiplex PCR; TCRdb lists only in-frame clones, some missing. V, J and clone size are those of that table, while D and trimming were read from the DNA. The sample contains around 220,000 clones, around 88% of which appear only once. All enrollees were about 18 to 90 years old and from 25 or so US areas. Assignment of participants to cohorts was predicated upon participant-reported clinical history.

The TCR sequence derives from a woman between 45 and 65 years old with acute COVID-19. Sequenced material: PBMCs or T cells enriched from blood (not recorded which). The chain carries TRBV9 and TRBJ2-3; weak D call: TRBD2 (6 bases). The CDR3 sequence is CASSVGSTQYF. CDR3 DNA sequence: TGTGCCAGCAGCGTCGGGAGTACGCAGTATTTT.